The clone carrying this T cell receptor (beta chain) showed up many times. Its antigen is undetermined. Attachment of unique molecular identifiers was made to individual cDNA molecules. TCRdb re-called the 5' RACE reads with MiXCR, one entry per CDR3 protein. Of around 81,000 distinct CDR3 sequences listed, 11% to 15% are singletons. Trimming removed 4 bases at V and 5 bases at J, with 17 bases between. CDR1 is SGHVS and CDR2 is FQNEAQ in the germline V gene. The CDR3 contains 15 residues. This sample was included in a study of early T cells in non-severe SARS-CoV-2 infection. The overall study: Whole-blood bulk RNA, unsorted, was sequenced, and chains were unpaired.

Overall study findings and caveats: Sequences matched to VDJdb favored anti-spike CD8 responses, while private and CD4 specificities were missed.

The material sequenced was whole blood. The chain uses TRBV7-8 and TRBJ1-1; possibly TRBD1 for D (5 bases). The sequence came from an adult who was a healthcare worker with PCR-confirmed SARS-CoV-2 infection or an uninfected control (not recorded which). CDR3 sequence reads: CASSSEGPWGTEAFF. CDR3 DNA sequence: TGTGCCAGCAGCTCCGAGGGGCCGTGGGGGACTGAAGCTTTCTTT.